Listed here are 21 T cell receptor beta chains from one sample, sequenced in a study of control samples from healthy donors and cancer patients. Produced via immunoSEQ multiplex PCR; TCRdb's table is partial and in-frame only. The sample includes around 130,000 clones, nearly 90% of them seen just once. Input material: PBMCs. The source of these receptors is a man aged 50-60 years with head and neck cancer.

Of note for this clone: Within the sample, other DNA sequences also encode this same CDR3. The chain is built from TRBV11-3 and TRBJ2-2; D could derive from TRBD1 or TRBD2 (6 bases each). V lost 3 bases to trimming and J lost 5 bases, with 10 bases between them. The CDR3 covers 14 residues. The germline V gene has CDR1 SGHNT and CDR2 YENEEA. The CDR3 DNA sequence: TGTGCCAGCAGCTTGGGGGGCAGGACCGGGGAGCTGTTTTTT. Protein sequence: CASSLGGRTGELFF.

This rearrangement joins TRBV18 to TRBJ1-1; D uncertain. V was shortened by 4 bases and J by 2 bases, with 14 bases between the two germline ends. This CDR3 contains 15 residues. The germline gives CDR1 KGHSH, CDR2 LQKENI. CDR3 sequence reads: CASSLRAPGNTEAFF. The DNA for the CDR3 is TGTGCCAGCTCACTGAGGGCGCCGGGCAACACTGAAGCTTTCTTT.

The chain carries TRBV5-4 and TRBJ2-7; no clear D. This CDR3 region has 12 residues. V was trimmed by 4 bases and J by 1 base, leaving 6 bases between them. The germline CDR1 and CDR2 sequences are SGHNT and YYREEE (reference sequence). CDR3 DNA: TGTGCCAGCAGCCAGGATTCCTACGAGCAGTACTTC. The encoded protein is CASSQDSYEQYF.

This clone occurred a few times. The chain employs TRBV5-8 and TRBJ1-5; D not certain. The CDR3 runs 14 residues. V was pared by 6 bases and J by 4 bases, with 14 bases between. CDR1 is SGHTS and CDR2 is YDEGEE in the germline V gene. CDR3 amino acids: CASNQGVGNQPQHF. The CDR3 DNA reads as TGTGCCAGCAACCAAGGCGTCGGGAATCAGCCCCAGCATTTT.

The rearrangement uses TRBV28 and TRBJ2-1; 10 bases line up with TRBD2. Trimming removed 4 bases from V and 5 bases from J; junction bases left unmatched: 14. Germline CDR1 and CDR2: MDHEN and SYDVKM. CDR3 length: 18 residues. The CDR3, as DNA: TGTGCCAGCAGTTACCCGGGACTAGCGCCGACCCTTAACAATGAGCAGTTCTTC. This gives the protein CASSYPGLAPTLNNEQFF.

CDR3 DNA sequence: TGTGCCAGCCACCCTCAGATGACTATTTTCTACAATGAGCAGTTCTTC. Its protein is CASHPQMTIFYNEQFF. The chain carries TRBV5-8 and TRBJ2-1, with D tentatively TRBD2 (5 bases). The V gene's germline CDR1 is SGHTS and CDR2 YDEGEE. V was pared by 7 bases and J by 3 bases, with 20 bases between. The CDR3 is 16 amino acids.

The chain joins TRBV7-9 to TRBJ2-7, with 9 bases aligning to TRBD1. The CDR3 loop spans 16 amino acids. The germline gives CDR1 SEHNR, CDR2 FQNEAQ (reference sequence). V gave up 3 bases and J gave up 1 base; unmatched junction bases: 7. CDR3 protein: CASSFLIGQGSYEQYF. The CDR3 nucleotides read TGTGCCAGCAGCTTTCTTATCGGACAGGGGTCCTACGAGCAGTACTTC.

The chain joins TRBV27 to TRBJ1-1; the match to TRBD1 covers 7 bases. CDR1 and CDR2 (germline): MNHEY, SMNVEV (reference sequence). V was pared by 7 bases and J by 4 bases, with 9 bases of the junction left unmatched. This CDR3 spans 14 amino acids. The chain's CDR3 is CASTTTGKITEAFF. Here the CDR3 DNA reads TGTGCCAGCACCACGACAGGGAAAATCACTGAAGCTTTCTTT.

This clone was found a few times. The rearrangement uses TRBV24-1 and TRBJ2-6, with D possibly matching TRBD1 (5 bases). The V end lost 8 bases, the J end lost 3 bases, and 13 bases lay between the germline ends. The CDR3 covers 15 residues. Germline V gene sequence: CDR1 KGHDR, CDR2 SFDVKD. CDR3 sequence reads: CATIRQSGGANVLTF. CDR3 nucleotides: TGTGCCACCATTCGACAGTCTGGTGGGGCCAACGTCCTGACTTTC.

The chain uses TRBV24-1 and TRBJ2-1, with 13 nucleotides matching TRBD2. The CDR3 spans 20 residues. Germline CDR1 reads KGHDR; CDR2 reads SFDVKD. The ends lost 4 bases at V and 0 bases at J; junction bases unmatched: 11. The CDR3 DNA is TGTGCCACCAGTGAACCTTATACCGGGACTAGCGGGACCTCCTACAATGAGCAGTTCTTC. The encoded protein is CATSEPYTGTSGTSYNEQFF.

The CDR3 sequence: CAPGPYEQYF. The CDR3 coding sequence is TGTGCCCCCGGACCCTACGAGCAGTACTTC. The V and J genes are TRBV21-1 and TRBJ2-7. TRBV21-1 is marked as a pseudogene. The CDR3 has 10 amino acids.

The chain combines TRBV28 with TRBJ1-1; the D gene is possibly TRBD1 (5 bases). Trimming removed 2 bases at V and 1 base at J, with 8 bases between. Germline-derived CDR1 and CDR2 are MDHEN and SYDVKM. The CDR3 loop spans 14 amino acids. Here the CDR3 reads CASSLEGRNTEAFF. CDR3 sequence (DNA): TGTGCCAGCAGTTTAGAGGGGAGGAACACTGAAGCTTTCTTT.

The J gene is TRBJ2-7, the V gene TRBV5-1; no firm D call. This CDR3 is 12 amino acids long. CDR1 SGHRS and CDR2 YFSETQ come from the germline V gene. V gave up 1 base and J gave up 4 bases, with 6 bases separating them. The CDR3 DNA reads TGCGCCAGCAGCTTGTTCGGATACGAGCAGTACTTC. Encoded protein: CASSLFGYEQYF. Using reference TRBV5-1 and TRBJ2-7 for the parts outside the CDR3, the full variable domain is KAGVTQTPRYLIKTRGQQVTLSCSPISGHRSVSWYQQTPGQGLQFLFEYFSETQRNKGNFPGRFSGRQFSNSRSEMNVSTLELGDSALYLCASSLFGYEQYFGPGTRLTVT.

In this sample, this clone turned up once. The chain couples TRBV10-3 to TRBJ2-1; tentative D call: TRBD2 (6 bases). Germline assignment: CDR1 ENHRY and CDR2 SYGVKD. The CDR3 is 15 residues long. The germline V and J ends were trimmed by 4 bases and 5 bases, with 15 bases remaining between them. CDR3 protein: CAISGVAEGDNEQFF. In DNA, the CDR3 is TGTGCCATCAGTGGTGTAGCGGAGGGAGACAATGAGCAGTTCTTC.

This CDR3 reads CASSEGDYSYEQYF. In nucleotides, the CDR3 is TGTGCCAGCAGTGAAGGGGACTACTCCTACGAGCAGTACTTC. This chain uses TRBV2 with TRBJ2-7, with TRBD2 matching 7 bases. The V gene end was trimmed by 1 base and the J gene end by 0 bases; junction bases not matched to a gene: 0. The CDR3 has 14 amino acids. CDR1 is SNHLY, CDR2 FYNNEI, per germline.

V gene TRBV19 combines with J gene TRBJ2-2, with unresolved D. The CDR3 consists of 13 residues. The V end lost 5 bases, the J end lost 4 bases, and 8 bases lay between the germline ends. Germline CDR1 reads LNHDA; CDR2 reads SQIVND (reference sequence). The CDR3 spells CASSGVATGELFF. The CDR3 bases are TGTGCCAGTAGTGGGGTCGCCACCGGGGAGCTGTTTTTT.

This chain links TRBV27 with TRBJ2-3; D gene ambiguous. CDR1 and CDR2 (germline): MNHEY, SMNVEV (reference sequence). The CDR3 spans 13 residues. V lost 2 bases and J 7 bases, leaving 10 bases between the germline ends. Here the CDR3 reads CASSLPGFYTQYF. The CDR3 DNA follows: TGTGCCAGCAGTTTACCCGGATTTTATACGCAGTATTTT.

The chain employs TRBV29-1 and TRBJ1-1; D gene uncertain. The germline gives CDR1 SQVTM, CDR2 ANQGSEA. V lost 4 bases and J 1 base, leaving 10 bases between the germline ends. The CDR3 loop spans 13 amino acids. CDR3 sequence reads: CSVGSTWNTEAFF. The DNA for the CDR3 is TGCAGCGTTGGCTCCACTTGGAACACTGAAGCTTTCTTT. Combining the CDR3 with reference TRBV29-1 and TRBJ1-1 gives the whole variable domain SAVISQKPSRDICQRGTSLTIQCQVDSQVTMMFWYRQQPGQSLTLIATANQGSEATYESGFVIDKFPISRPNLTFSTLTVSNMSPEDSSIYLCSVGSTWNTEAFFGQGTRLTVV.

The V call is TRBV7-2, the J call TRBJ2-3, with TRBD1 matching over 12 bases. Germline trimming cut 4 bases from V and 6 bases from J; bases unmatched to any gene: 8. This CDR3 region has 16 residues. Germline V gene sequence: CDR1 SGHTA, CDR2 FQGNSA. CDR3 sequence: CASSSGGTGGADTQYF. DNA for the CDR3: TGTGCCAGCAGCTCTGGCGGGACAGGGGGCGCCGATACGCAGTATTTT.

The rearrangement joins TRBV30 to TRBJ1-5; no firm D call. Germline V gives CDR1 GTSNPN, CDR2 SVGIG (reference sequence). The CDR3 consists of 13 residues. Trimming left V 2 bases short and J 0 bases short, with 5 bases between. The CDR3 reads CAWSLDSNQPQHF. The DNA for the CDR3 is TGTGCCTGGAGTTTGGATAGCAATCAGCCCCAGCATTTT.

This clone was seen a handful of times. The chain carries TRBV9 and TRBJ2-3, with D unclear. This CDR3 contains 15 residues. V was shortened by 2 bases and J by 1 base, with 11 bases between the two germline ends. Germline V CDR1 and CDR2: SGDLS, YYNGEE. The CDR3 nucleotides read TGTGCCAGCAGCGTCACACACTCGGGCACAGATACGCAGTATTTT. It translates to CASSVTHSGTDTQYF. Together with reference TRBV9 and TRBJ2-3, the CDR3 gives the full variable domain: DSGVTQTPKHLITATGQRVTLRCSPRSGDLSVYWYQQSLDQGLQFLIQYYNGEERAKGNILERFSAQQFPDLHSELNLSSLELGDSALYFCASSVTHSGTDTQYFGPGTRLTVL.